This T cell receptor (beta chain) originates from a study of T cell clones after liver transplantation (dated by TCRdb to the late 2010s). About the study as a whole: Samples were obtained from ITN030ST, a randomized trial in which withdrawal of immunosuppression was attempted within 2 years of liver transplantation. After a pre-transplant mixed lymphocyte reaction, TCRbeta sequencing was used to pinpoint donor-reactive T cell clones, which were subsequently tracked in post-transplant blood. As an antigen-independent comparator for the donor-reactive sequences, third party-reactive TCRbeta sequences from pre-transplant MLRs were identified as well. Of the eight recipients, a few were HCV-positive, while the remaining recipients had been transplanted for non-autoimmune, non-viral indications. The subjects received no induction therapy and were kept on standard immunosuppression until randomization at 12-24 months post-transplant. To count as tolerant, a recipient had to stay completely off immunosuppression for at least one year without liver enzymes climbing beyond twice the upper limit of normal. Blood samples were taken pre-transplant, pre-randomization before withdrawal, and post-randomization after full withdrawal or failed withdrawal. A cohort of 8 liver transplant recipients was studied, of whom 3 were classified as tolerant and 5 as non-tolerant.

The investigation overall reported the following: Since no allograft tissue specimens were available, donor-reactive T cells may have migrated into the graft instead of being deleted. Low numbers of available donor cells limited the measurable donor-reactive repertoire in two subjects. When repertoire turnover was taken into account, detection of donor-reactive sequences was significantly reduced in 7 of 8 subjects for CD4 and in 8 of 8 subjects for CD8. The conclusions were considered preliminary, being limited by small, heterogeneous patient numbers and non-standardized post-transplant time points. The decline in donor-reactive sequences exceeded the decline in third party-reactive sequences, suggesting partial antigen-specific deletion that was unrelated to withdrawal success. Circulating donor-reactive CD4 TCRbeta sequences fell significantly post-transplant in most of the 8 subjects, irrespective of tolerance or HCV status.

Of note for this clone: The antigen it binds to is not known. Base qualities are not provided; no much larger clone lies one nucleotide away.

Between the V and J ends, shortened by 0 bases and 1 base respectively, the junction contains 9 bases. The CDR3, from cysteine to phenylalanine, totals 15 residues. The kept DNA is CDR3 alone, 45 bases in frame from the first base. CDR1 MNHEY and CDR2 SMNVEV were looked up in the germline V gene (reference sequence). Using immunoSEQ, frozen genomic DNA was subjected to high-throughput TCRbeta CDR3 sequencing, a process that included PCR amplification, mapping, bias correction and internal controls. The original pipeline was this. Only productive rearrangements were retained, with each unique TCRbeta sequence defined by its CDR3 nucleotide sequence together with its V and J gene. Donor-reactive sequences required at least 5-fold expansion in CFSE-low cells versus unstimulated pre-transplant cells and at least 0.01% frequency. To ensure at least 90% detection power, minimum frequency thresholds were set for each subject based on that subject's lowest-template unstimulated sample. Jensen-Shannon divergence between the top 1000 TCRbeta sequences post-transplant and pre-transplant was used to measure repertoire turnover. Two-sided Fisher's exact tests were used to test for changes in how often donor-reactive sequences were detected. Entries here come from immuneACCESS through TCRdb and include only in-frame sequences with V and J called. Some clones fail to appear in such tables; in the studies checked, an unresolved V gene covers under half of the shortfall, and the cause of the remainder is unknown. V and J calls and clone size follow that table, whereas D and trimming were derived from the DNA. The sample profile shows around 80,000 clones; around four fifths of them were found once. The top ten clones comprise 0.45% to 0.6% of the sample.

Unstimulated PBMCs, after thawing, were stained for CD3, CD4 and CD8 and then FACS-sorted into CD3+CD4+ and CD3+CD8+ populations. Randomization to immunosuppression withdrawal applied to every one of the 8 studied subjects. Genomic DNA was isolated with the Qiagen DNeasy Blood and Tissue Kit. The sample was CD4+ T cells from blood, taken around 42 months after liver transplant. This sequence originates from a human patient who received a liver transplant. It is possible that, after a transplant, some T cells come from the graft donor. The V and J genes are TRBV27 and TRBJ1-1, with no confidently assigned D gene. The DNA reads TGTGCCAGCAGTTTATCGCGCCCAGGGAACACTGAAGCTTTCTTT. The translation is CASSLSRPGNTEAFF.